Below, 31 T cell receptor beta chains from the same sample are listed, as sequenced in a study of blood T cell repertoires in COVID-19. Assay used: immunoSEQ multiplex PCR; TCRdb lists only in-frame clones, some missing. In the table there are fewer than 250,000 clones, around 89% of which are singletons. Material: peripheral blood. The receptors originated from a woman aged 40 to 49 with acute or convalescent COVID-19.

The V and J genes are TRBV6-5 and TRBJ1-1, with a weak D call TRBD1 (5 bases). V was pared by 0 bases and J by 4 bases, with 15 bases between. Germline CDR1 is MNHEY and CDR2 is SVGAGI. CDR3 length equals 16 residues. CDR3 nucleotides: TGTGCCAGCAGTTACTCGCTCAGGGCGGCTGGCACTGAAGCTTTCTTT. Residues: CASSYSLRAAGTEAFF.

The chain combines TRBV4-1 with TRBJ1-1; perhaps TRBD1 as D (6 bases). CDR1 and CDR2 (germline): MGHRA, YSYEKL. V was clipped by 1 base and J by 0 bases, with 9 bases between them. This CDR3 is 15 amino acids long. The CDR3 sequence is CASSQVQGLNTEAFF. DNA of the CDR3: TGCGCCAGCAGCCAAGTACAGGGATTGAACACTGAAGCTTTCTTT.

The chain has TRBV18 and TRBJ2-1; 12 nucleotides agree with TRBD2. V was pared by 2 bases and J by 10 bases, with 9 bases of the junction left unmatched. Germline-derived CDR1 and CDR2 are KGHSH and LQKENI. This CDR3 region has 16 residues. Here the CDR3 reads CASSPVPSGGAEEQFF. CDR3 DNA sequence: TGTGCCAGCTCACCAGTGCCTAGCGGGGGGGCGGAGGAGCAGTTCTTC.

This clone has more than one count but fewer than ten. The V gene is TRBV6-6, the J gene TRBJ2-2; D might be TRBD1 (6 bases). V gave up 5 bases and J gave up 1 base, with 14 bases separating them. The CDR3 runs to 16 residues. CDR1 MNHNY and CDR2 SVGAGI come from the germline V gene (reference sequence). This chain's CDR3 is CASSQSGTQNTGELFF. The CDR3 nucleotides are TGTGCCAGCAGTCAATCCGGGACACAGAACACCGGGGAGCTGTTTTTT.

J is TRBJ2-2 and V is TRBV21-1; the listed D gene, TRBD1, was not tested against the DNA. TRBV21-1 is a pseudogene locus. This CDR3 region has 16 residues. CDR3 nucleotides: TGTGCCAGCAGCAACCCGACATACGCGAACACCGGGGAGCTGTTTTTT. As protein: CASSNPTYANTGELFF.

This chain links TRBV21-1 with TRBJ1-1; the DNA was not compared with TRBD1, the D call given in the table. TRBV21-1 is an annotated pseudogene. The CDR3 covers 16 residues. The CDR3 DNA sequence: TGTGCCAGCAGCAAAGGTCACAGGCTCTACAACACTGAAGCTTTCTTT. Its protein is CASSKGHRLYNTEAFF.

The rearrangement uses TRBV19 and TRBJ1-5, with D maybe TRBD1 (5 bases). The CDR3 covers 17 residues. V was shortened by 2 bases and J by 4 bases, with 18 bases between the two germline ends. CDR1 is LNHDA and CDR2 is SQIVND in the germline V gene (reference sequence). Here the CDR3 reads CASSISRSGLINQPQHF. CDR3 coding DNA: TGTGCCAGTAGTATAAGTCGGTCGGGACTTATAAATCAGCCCCAGCATTTT.

V gene TRBV27 combines with J gene TRBJ1-5; D possibly corresponds to TRBD1 (6 bases). Germline V lookup: CDR1 MNHEY, CDR2 SMNVEV (reference sequence). Trimming removed 0 bases from V and 6 bases from J, with 9 bases in between. The CDR3 covers 14 residues. The CDR3 loop is CASSLSVRGQPQHF. The CDR3 region has the DNA TGTGCCAGCAGTTTATCGGTCAGGGGTCAGCCCCAGCATTTT.

The V gene is TRBV24-1, the J gene TRBJ2-3; no definite D call. CDR3 length: 13 amino acids. From germline, CDR1 is KGHDR and CDR2 SFDVKD. V lost 5 bases and J 0 bases, leaving 5 bases between the germline ends. The CDR3 sequence: CATSVRSTDTQYF. The DNA for the CDR3 is TGTGCCACCAGTGTCCGGAGCACAGATACGCAGTATTTT.

V and J are TRBV7-9 and TRBJ1-6, with TRBD1 matching over 7 bases. The germline V gene encodes CDR1 SEHNR and CDR2 FQNEAQ (reference sequence). The CDR3 contains 14 residues. V shed 1 base and J 10 bases; nucleotides not matched to a gene: 4. CDR3 loop: CASSLGQGGSPLHF. Here the CDR3 DNA reads TGTGCCAGCAGCTTAGGACAGGGAGGATCACCCCTCCACTTT.

The chain recombines TRBV6-1 with TRBJ1-5, with D maybe TRBD1 (5 bases). The CDR3 loop spans 16 amino acids. V was clipped by 0 bases and J by 4 bases, with 13 bases between them. Germline values: CDR1 MNHNS, CDR2 SASEGT. Here the CDR3 DNA reads TGTGCCAGCAGTGAAGCGCGCCACAGGATGAATCAGCCCCAGCATTTT. Its translation: CASSEARHRMNQPQHF.

Here the CDR3 reads CASSLDRASTEAFF. CDR3 coding DNA: TGTGCCAGCAGCTTAGACAGGGCTTCCACTGAAGCTTTCTTT. The chain combines TRBV11-2 with TRBJ1-1; a possible D gene is TRBD1 (5 bases). V was pared by 0 bases and J by 4 bases, with 9 bases between. CDR1 SGHAT and CDR2 FQNNGV come from the germline V gene. This CDR3 contains 14 residues.

The rearrangement joins TRBV6-6 to TRBJ2-2, with 9 bases lining up with TRBD2. Germline CDR1 MNHNY, CDR2 SVGAGI (reference sequence). The V segment lost 5 bases and the J segment 4 bases; nucleotides outside the gene matches: 11. The CDR3 covers 17 residues. The CDR3 DNA sequence: TGTGCCAGCAGTCCCGTTGGACTAGCGCCTTCCACCGGGGAGCTGTTTTTT. This gives the protein CASSPVGLAPSTGELFF.

This sequence joins TRBV10-1 and TRBJ2-7; 10 nucleotides align to TRBD1. Losses at the gene ends were 7 bases for V and 4 bases for J; bases not matched to a gene: 10. Germline CDR1 is WNHNN and CDR2 is SYGVQD (reference sequence). This CDR3 has 15 amino acids. CDR3 DNA: TGCGCCAGCAAGGACGTGGGACAGGGGTTTTACGAGCAGTACGTC. This translates into CASKDVGQGFYEQYV.

This chain joins TRBV11-2 and TRBJ1-1; D may be TRBD1 (5 bases). Trimming removed 3 bases from V and 0 bases from J, with 8 bases in between. Looked up from germline, CDR1 is SGHAT and CDR2 is FQNNGV. The CDR3 runs 14 residues. DNA of the CDR3: TGTGCCAGCAGCTTCAGGGTGGTGAACACTGAAGCTTTCTTT. Amino acid sequence: CASSFRVVNTEAFF.

The gene calls are TRBV3-1 (or the pseudogene TRBV3-2) and TRBJ2-5, with TRBD2 matching 8 bases. V was pared by 3 bases and J by 7 bases, with 7 bases of the junction left unmatched. The CDR3 runs 14 residues. Germline V gene lookup returns CDR1 LGHDT and CDR2 YNNKEL (reference sequence). The CDR3 DNA reads TGTGCCAGCAGCCAGGGAAGCGGGGGTGGGACCCAGTACTTC. This codes for CASSQGSGGGTQYF.

The V call is TRBV18, the J call TRBJ2-5, with a possible D match to TRBD1 (6 bases). CDR3 size: 14 residues. The germline CDR1 and CDR2 sequences are KGHSH and LQKENI. Trimming shortened V by 4 bases and J by 2 bases, and 11 bases separated the two germline ends. Here the CDR3 DNA reads TGTGCCAGCTCACTTTCCCAGGGGCAAGAGACCCAGTACTTC. This translates into CASSLSQGQETQYF.

This clone has a count of ten or more. The chain couples TRBV10-3 to TRBJ1-5; 9 bases are a match to TRBD1. CDR3 length: 16 residues. Trimming took 0 bases from V and 4 from J; bases not matched to a gene: 4. Germline V gene data show CDR1 as ENHRY and CDR2 as SYGVKD. The chain's CDR3 is CAISESGQGPNQPQHF. CDR3 bases: TGTGCCATCAGTGAGTCCGGACAGGGGCCTAATCAGCCCCAGCATTTT.

The chain has TRBV24-1 and TRBJ2-1; 8 bases fit TRBD1. The CDR3 spans 18 residues. J gave up 0 bases and V 3 bases, and 9 bases lay outside the gene matches. The V gene's germline CDR1 is KGHDR and CDR2 SFDVKD. The CDR3 region has the DNA TGTGCCACCAGTGATCTAGGGACAGGCAGTAGCTCCTACAATGAGCAGTTCTTC. Protein sequence: CATSDLGTGSSSYNEQFF.

The chain recombines TRBV10-3 with TRBJ2-3; 11 bases map to TRBD2. In germline, CDR1 is ENHRY, CDR2 SYGVKD. The V gene end was trimmed by 2 bases and the J gene end by 7 bases; junction bases not matched to a gene: 14. This CDR3 has 18 amino acids. CDR3 coding DNA: TGTGCCATCAGTGAGCCCTTTACTAGCGGGGGAGGCACGAATACGCAGTATTTT. It is translated as CAISEPFTSGGGTNTQYF.

The chain couples TRBV19 to TRBJ1-1; possible D gene TRBD1, 5 bases. Germline assignment: CDR1 LNHDA and CDR2 SQIVND (reference sequence). V was trimmed by 9 bases and J by 12 bases, leaving 20 bases between them. The CDR3 totals 12 residues. CDR3 in DNA: TGTGCCAGCCGAAGTTTAAGGGGTCCTTCTTTCTTT. This codes for CASRSLRGPSFF. The variable domain in full, completed from reference TRBV19 and TRBJ1-1, reads DGGITQSPKYLFRKEGQNVTLSCEQNLNHDAMYWYRQDPGQGLRLIYYSQIVNDFQKGDIAEGYSVSREKKESFPLTVTSAQKNPTAFYLCASRSLRGPSFFGQGTRLTVV.

The chain combines TRBV18 with TRBJ1-5; D is unclear. Germline V lookup: CDR1 KGHSH, CDR2 LQKENI. Trimming removed 2 bases from V and 8 bases from J, with 7 bases in between. The CDR3 contains 12 residues. The CDR3 nucleotides read TGTGCCAGCTCACCAGGGCCCGAGCCCCAGCATTTT. It is translated as CASSPGPEPQHF.

The chain employs TRBV13 and TRBJ2-1, with D maybe TRBD2 (6 bases). Germline values: CDR1 PRHDT, CDR2 FYEKMQ (reference sequence). V lost 0 bases to trimming and J lost 4 bases, with 10 bases between them. The CDR3 covers 15 residues. CDR3 in DNA: TGTGCCAGCAGCTTAGGGGCGGGAAATTACAATGAGCAGTTCTTC. Its translation is CASSLGAGNYNEQFF. Drawing the rest from reference TRBV13 and TRBJ2-1, the complete variable domain is AAGVIQSPRHLIKEKRETATLKCYPIPRHDTVYWYQQGPGQDPQFLISFYEKMQSDKGSIPDRFSAQQFSDYHSELNMSSLELGDSALYFCASSLGAGNYNEQFFGPGTRLTVL.

Only one count was recorded for this clone. The chain is built from TRBV11-2 and TRBJ2-3, with 8 bases identical to TRBD1. CDR3 size: 15 residues. After removal of 2 bases from V and 6 bases from J, the junction contained 7 bases not matched to a gene. The germline V gene encodes CDR1 SGHAT and CDR2 FQNNGV. CDR3 sequence: CASSLLAGGLDTQYF. The CDR3 region has the DNA TGTGCCAGCAGCTTACTCGCAGGGGGCCTGGATACGCAGTATTTT.

The count of this clone is one. The rearrangement joins TRBV6-1 to TRBJ2-7, with 7 positions matching TRBD2. V lost 4 bases and J lost 4; bases outside the gene matches: 16. The germline V gene has CDR1 MNHNS and CDR2 SASEGT. This CDR3 contains 17 residues. The CDR3 DNA reads TGTGCCAGCAGTGGAGTACGATCCAGCGGGGAGAGTTACGAGCAGTACGTC. It yields the protein CASSGVRSSGESYEQYV.

J is TRBJ1-2 and V is TRBV7-9; D is possibly TRBD1 (5 bases). The V and J ends lost 2 bases and 0 bases respectively, with 16 bases between them. This CDR3 region has 17 residues. Germline V gives CDR1 SEHNR, CDR2 FQNEAQ (reference sequence). As DNA, the CDR3 is TGTGCCAGCAGCTTACCCTCGCAGGGTTACTCTAACTATGGCTACACCTTC. This sequence encodes CASSLPSQGYSNYGYTF. Combining the CDR3 with reference TRBV7-9 and TRBJ1-2 gives the whole variable domain DTGVSQNPRHKITKRGQNVTFRCDPISEHNRLYWYRQTLGQGPEFLTYFQNEAQLEKSRLLSDRFSAERPKGSFSTLEIQRTEQGDSAMYLCASSLPSQGYSNYGYTFGSGTRLTVV.

The rearrangement joins TRBV19 to TRBJ1-6; the D is unclear. Per germline, CDR1 LNHDA and CDR2 SQIVND (reference sequence). The V and J ends lost 1 base and 5 bases respectively, with 9 bases between them. The CDR3 sequence is 15 residues long. CDR3 DNA: TGTGCCAGTAGTATAGTGGCCGTCAATAATTCACCCCTCCACTTT. It translates to CASSIVAVNNSPLHF.

The rearrangement joins TRBV15 to TRBJ2-2, with 9 positions matching TRBD1. J lost 5 bases, V lost 2 bases, and 9 bases had no gene match. Germline values: CDR1 LNHNV, CDR2 YYDKDF (reference sequence). The CDR3 is 17 residues long. CDR3 DNA: TGTGCCACCAGCAGACCTAGGGGACAGGGCGGAACCGGGGAGCTGTTTTTT. This gives the protein CATSRPRGQGGTGELFF.

The rearrangement links TRBV10-1 to TRBJ2-3, with 7 bases that match TRBD2. Per germline, CDR1 WNHNN and CDR2 SYGVQD (reference sequence). The V and J ends lost 6 bases and 2 bases, in that order; junction bases with no gene match: 11. The CDR3 contains 16 residues. CDR3 bases: TGCGCCAGCAGCGACCTTAAGCGGGAACTCACAGATACGCAGTATTTT. Translating gives CASSDLKRELTDTQYF.

This chain uses TRBV29-1 with TRBJ1-2, with 9 bases that match TRBD1. The CDR3 runs to 15 residues. Losses at the gene ends were 6 bases for V and 4 bases for J; bases not matched to a gene: 12. Germline V gene data show CDR1 as SQVTM and CDR2 as ANQGSEA. Written as DNA, the CDR3 is TGCAGCGTGACAGGGGGGAATCGGGGCACCTATGGCTACACCTTC. Translation gives CSVTGGNRGTYGYTF.

This chain joins TRBV6-6 and TRBJ1-2; 7 nucleotides agree with TRBD1. The CDR3 loop spans 14 amino acids. Germline loops: CDR1 MNHNY, CDR2 SVGAGI (reference sequence). V lost 5 bases and J lost 2; bases outside the gene matches: 5. The CDR3, as DNA: TGTGCCAGCAGTCCCCCGACAGGGAACTATGGCTACACCTTC. It specifies CASSPPTGNYGYTF.